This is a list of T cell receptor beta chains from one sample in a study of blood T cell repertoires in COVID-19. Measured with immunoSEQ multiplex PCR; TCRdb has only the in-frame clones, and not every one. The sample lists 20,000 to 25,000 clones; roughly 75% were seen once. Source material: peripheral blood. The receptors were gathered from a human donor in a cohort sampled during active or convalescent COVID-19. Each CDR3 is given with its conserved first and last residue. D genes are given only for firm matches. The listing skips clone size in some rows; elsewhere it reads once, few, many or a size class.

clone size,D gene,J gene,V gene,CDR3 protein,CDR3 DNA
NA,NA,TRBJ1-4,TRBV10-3,CAISQQGSGKLFF,TGTGCCATCAGCCAGCAGGGTTCGGGAAAACTGTTTTTT
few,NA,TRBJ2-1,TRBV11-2,CASSLDSYNEQFF,TGTGCCAGCAGCTTAGACAGTTACAATGAGCAGTTCTTC
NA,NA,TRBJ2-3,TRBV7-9,CASSPFRAHTDTQYF,TGTGCCAGCAGCCCCTTCAGGGCTCACACAGATACGCAGTATTTT
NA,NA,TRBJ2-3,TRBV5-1,CASMEAGTDTQYF,TGCGCCAGCATGGAAGCGGGCACAGATACGCAGTATTTT
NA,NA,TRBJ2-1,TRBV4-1,CASSLRLVQVNEQFF,TGCGCCAGCAGCCTTCGACTAGTGCAAGTGAATGAGCAGTTCTTC
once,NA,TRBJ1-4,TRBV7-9,CASSIISLGLNEKLFF,TGTGCCAGCAGCATAATCTCTCTGGGCCTTAATGAAAAACTGTTTTTT
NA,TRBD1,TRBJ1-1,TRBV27,CASSFRRAGGTEAFF,TGTGCCAGCAGTTTTCGTCGGGCAGGGGGCACTGAAGCTTTCTTT
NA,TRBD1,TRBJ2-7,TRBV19,CASSIWARTGGLSYEQYF,TGTGCCAGTAGTATTTGGGCGAGGACAGGGGGCCTCTCCTACGAGCAGTACTTC
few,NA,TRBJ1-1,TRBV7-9,CASSDTKLRVTEAFF,TGTGCCAGCAGCGACACAAAGCTCCGAGTCACTGAAGCTTTCTTT
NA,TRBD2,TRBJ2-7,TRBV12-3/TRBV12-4,CARGTRSSYEQYF,TGTGCCAGAGGGACTAGGAGCTCCTACGAGCAGTACTTC
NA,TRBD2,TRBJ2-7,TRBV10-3,CAISLLARSYEQYF,TGTGCCATCAGTCTACTAGCGCGATCCTACGAGCAGTACTTC
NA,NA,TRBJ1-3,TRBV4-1,CASSQGRGALGNTIYF,TGCGCCAGCAGCCAGGGGAGGGGGGCGCTCGGAAACACCATATATTTT
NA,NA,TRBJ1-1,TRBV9,CASSVEGQNTEAFF,TGTGCCAGCAGCGTAGAGGGACAAAACACTGAAGCTTTCTTT
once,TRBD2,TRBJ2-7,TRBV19,CASSISGTRGGEQYF,TGTGCCAGTAGTATCTCCGGGACTAGGGGTGGCGAGCAGTACTTC
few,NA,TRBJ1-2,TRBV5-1,CASSPGGPLDGYTF,TGCGCCAGCAGCCCCGGGGGACCTCTGGATGGCTACACCTTC
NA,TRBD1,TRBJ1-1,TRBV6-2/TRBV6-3,CASSGQGYTEAFF,TGTGCCAGCAGTGGACAGGGATACACTGAAGCTTTCTTT
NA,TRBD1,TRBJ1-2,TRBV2,CASSEGQVVYTF,TGTGCCAGCAGTGAGGGACAGGTCGTCTACACCTTC
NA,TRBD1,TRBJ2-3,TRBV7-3,CASSPRPTGGGTDTQYF,TGTGCCAGCAGCCCAAGACCGACAGGGGGCGGCACAGATACGCAGTATTTT
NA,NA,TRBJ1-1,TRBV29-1,CSTEAIGGTEAFF,TGCAGCACAGAAGCGATTGGAGGGACTGAAGCTTTCTTT
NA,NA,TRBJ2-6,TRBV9,CASSVEPASGANVLTF,TGTGCCAGCAGCGTAGAGCCCGCCTCTGGGGCCAACGTCCTGACTTTC
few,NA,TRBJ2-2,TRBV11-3,CASSLEWESNTGELFF,TGTGCCAGCAGCTTAGAATGGGAGTCAAACACCGGGGAGCTGTTTTTT
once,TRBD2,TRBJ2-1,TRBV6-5,CASTPSGGSYNEQFF,TGTGCCAGCACCCCTTCGGGGGGCTCCTACAATGAGCAGTTCTTC
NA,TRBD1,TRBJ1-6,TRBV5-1,CASSPAGQGGSPLHF,TGCGCCAGCAGCCCCGCTGGACAGGGTGGTTCACCCCTCCACTTT
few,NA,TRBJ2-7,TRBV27,CASSKEGLDYEQYF,TGTGCCAGCAGTAAGGAGGGGTTGGACTACGAGCAGTACTTC
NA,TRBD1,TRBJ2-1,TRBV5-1,CASSHGTGKNEQFF,TGCGCCAGCAGCCACGGGACAGGTAAAAATGAGCAGTTCTTC
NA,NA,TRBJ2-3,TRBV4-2,CASSQGTYTDTQYF,TGTGCCAGCAGCCAAGGGACTTACACAGATACGCAGTATTTT
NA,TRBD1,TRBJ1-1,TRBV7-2,CASQTGVRFSGTEAFF,TGTGCCAGTCAGACAGGGGTGAGGTTTTCGGGCACTGAAGCTTTCTTT
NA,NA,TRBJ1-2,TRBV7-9,CASSTSLYGYTF,TGTGCCAGCAGCACCTCACTATATGGCTACACCTTC